Listed here are 2 T cell receptor beta chains from one sample, sequenced in a study of CD8+ T cells in alopecia areata. Treatment denoted: oral pan-JAK inhibitor, 5-10 mg twice daily. Extracted from the samples, RNA was reverse transcribed into cDNA to serve as the sequencing template. Sequencing was performed with immunoSEQ multiplex PCR; in TCRdb, only in-frame clones are kept and a portion is missing. The sample has 190,000 or so clones, 58% seen once. The source was CD4+ T cells sorted from blood, collected at week 24, from a patient treated with tofacitinib. All receptors come from a human donor with alopecia areata.

V is TRBV11-2 and J is TRBJ2-7, with unresolved D. V was shortened by 1 base and J by 2 bases, with 6 bases between the two germline ends. This CDR3 region has 13 residues. Germline CDR1 SGHAT, CDR2 FQNNGV. DNA of the CDR3: TGTGCCAGCAGCTTAGTCGGAACCTACGAGCAGTACTTC. It encodes CASSLVGTYEQYF.

There are a few counts of this clone. The genes are TRBV30 and TRBJ1-1; maybe TRBD1 (5 bases). The CDR3 covers 12 residues. CDR1 GTSNPN and CDR2 SVGIG come from the germline V gene (reference sequence). Trimming removed 6 bases from V and 4 bases from J, with 12 bases in between. The CDR3 sequence: CACGTDATEAFF. The CDR3 coding sequence is TGTGCCTGTGGGACGGACGCCACTGAAGCTTTCTTT.